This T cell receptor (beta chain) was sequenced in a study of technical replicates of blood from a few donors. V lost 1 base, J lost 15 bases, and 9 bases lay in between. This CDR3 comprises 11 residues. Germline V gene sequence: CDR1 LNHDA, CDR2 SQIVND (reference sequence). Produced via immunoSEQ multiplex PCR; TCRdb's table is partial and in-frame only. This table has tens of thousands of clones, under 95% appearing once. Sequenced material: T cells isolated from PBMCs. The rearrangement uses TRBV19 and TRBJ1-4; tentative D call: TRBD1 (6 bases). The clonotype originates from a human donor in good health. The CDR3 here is CASSIAGTLFF. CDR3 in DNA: TGTGCCAGTAGTATAGCCGGGACATTGTTTTTT.